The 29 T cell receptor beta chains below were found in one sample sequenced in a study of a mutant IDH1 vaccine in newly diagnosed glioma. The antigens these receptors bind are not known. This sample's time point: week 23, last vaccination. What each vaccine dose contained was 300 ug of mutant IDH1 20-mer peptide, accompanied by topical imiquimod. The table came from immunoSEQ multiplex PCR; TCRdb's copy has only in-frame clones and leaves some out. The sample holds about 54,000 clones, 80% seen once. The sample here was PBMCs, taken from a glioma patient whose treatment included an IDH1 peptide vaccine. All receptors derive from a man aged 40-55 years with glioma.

The CDR3 bases are TGCGCCAGCAGCTTGGCCCCTGTAGGGGGTGGGGAGACCCAGTACTTC. This sequence encodes CASSLAPVGGGETQYF. The genes are TRBV5-1 and TRBJ2-5, with D perhaps TRBD1 (6 bases). Trimming stripped 0 bases from V and 5 bases from J, with 17 bases between. Germline loops: CDR1 SGHRS, CDR2 YFSETQ. The CDR3 loop spans 16 amino acids. The whole variable domain, remainder taken from reference TRBV5-1 and TRBJ2-5, is KAGVTQTPRYLIKTRGQQVTLSCSPISGHRSVSWYQQTPGQGLQFLFEYFSETQRNKGNFPGRFSGRQFSNSRSEMNVSTLELGDSALYLCASSLAPVGGGETQYFGPGTRLLVL.

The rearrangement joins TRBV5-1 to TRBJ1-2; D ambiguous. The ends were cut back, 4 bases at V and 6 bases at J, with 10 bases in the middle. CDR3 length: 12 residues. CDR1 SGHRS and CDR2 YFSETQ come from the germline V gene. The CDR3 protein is CASSVPGDGYTF. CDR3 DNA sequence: TGCGCCAGCAGCGTGCCCGGGGATGGCTACACCTTC.

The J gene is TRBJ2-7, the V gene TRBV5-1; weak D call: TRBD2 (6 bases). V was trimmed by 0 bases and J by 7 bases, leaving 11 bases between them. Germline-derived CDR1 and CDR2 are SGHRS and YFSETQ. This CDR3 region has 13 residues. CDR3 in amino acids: CASSLVEEGEQYF. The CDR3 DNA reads TGCGCCAGCAGCTTGGTCGAGGAGGGAGAGCAGTACTTC.

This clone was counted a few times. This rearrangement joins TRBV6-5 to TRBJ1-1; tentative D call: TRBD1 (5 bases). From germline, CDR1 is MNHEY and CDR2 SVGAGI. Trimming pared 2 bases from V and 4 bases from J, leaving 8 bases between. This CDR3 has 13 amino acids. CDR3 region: CASSYQGSTEAFF. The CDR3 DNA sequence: TGTGCCAGCAGTTACCAGGGAAGCACTGAAGCTTTCTTT.

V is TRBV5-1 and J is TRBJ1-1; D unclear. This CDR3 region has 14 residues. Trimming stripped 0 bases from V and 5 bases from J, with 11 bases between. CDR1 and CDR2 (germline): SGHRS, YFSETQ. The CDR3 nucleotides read TGCGCCAGCAGCTTGGGTGCGGAGTCAACTGAAGCTTTCTTT. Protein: CASSLGAESTEAFF.

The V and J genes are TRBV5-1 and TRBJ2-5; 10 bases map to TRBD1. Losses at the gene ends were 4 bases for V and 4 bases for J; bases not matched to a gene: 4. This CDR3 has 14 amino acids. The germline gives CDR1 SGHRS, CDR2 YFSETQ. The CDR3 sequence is CASSLGDRGETQYF. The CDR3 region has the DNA TGCGCCAGCAGCCTAGGGGACAGGGGAGAGACCCAGTACTTC. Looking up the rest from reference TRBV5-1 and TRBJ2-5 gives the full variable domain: KAGVTQTPRYLIKTRGQQVTLSCSPISGHRSVSWYQQTPGQGLQFLFEYFSETQRNKGNFPGRFSGRQFSNSRSEMNVSTLELGDSALYLCASSLGDRGETQYFGPGTRLLVL.

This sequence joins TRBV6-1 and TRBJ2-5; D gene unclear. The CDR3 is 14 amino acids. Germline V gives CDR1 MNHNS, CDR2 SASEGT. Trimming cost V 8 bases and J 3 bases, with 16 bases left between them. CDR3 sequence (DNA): TGTGCCAGCTGGAGAAGGACGGGCGAAGAGACCCAGTACTTC. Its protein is CASWRRTGEETQYF.

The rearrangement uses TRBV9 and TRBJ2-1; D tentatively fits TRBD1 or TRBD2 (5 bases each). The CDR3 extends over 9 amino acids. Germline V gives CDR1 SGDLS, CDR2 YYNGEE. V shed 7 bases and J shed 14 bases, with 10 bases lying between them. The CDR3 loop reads CASGDLKFF. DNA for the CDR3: TGTGCCAGCGGGGACCTCAAGTTCTTC.

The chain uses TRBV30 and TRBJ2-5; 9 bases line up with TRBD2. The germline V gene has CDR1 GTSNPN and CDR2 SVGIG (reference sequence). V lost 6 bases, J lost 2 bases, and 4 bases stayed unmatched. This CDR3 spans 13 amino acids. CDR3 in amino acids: CACGLAGQETQYF. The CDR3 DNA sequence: TGTGCCTGCGGGCTAGCGGGGCAAGAGACCCAGTACTTC.

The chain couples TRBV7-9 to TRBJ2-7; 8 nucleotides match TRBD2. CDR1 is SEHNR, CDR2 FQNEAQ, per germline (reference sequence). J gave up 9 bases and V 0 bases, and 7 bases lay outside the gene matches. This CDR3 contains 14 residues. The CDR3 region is CASSLAGGLEVQYF. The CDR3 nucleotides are TGTGCCAGCAGCTTAGCGGGGGGACTAGAGGTGCAGTACTTC.

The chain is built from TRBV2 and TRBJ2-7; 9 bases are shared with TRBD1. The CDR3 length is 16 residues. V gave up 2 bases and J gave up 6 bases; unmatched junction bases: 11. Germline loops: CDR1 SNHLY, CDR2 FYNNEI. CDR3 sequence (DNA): TGTGCCAGCAGTGAATGGGGTGGGGACAGGGCTCGCGAGCAGTACTTC. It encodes CASSEWGGDRAREQYF.

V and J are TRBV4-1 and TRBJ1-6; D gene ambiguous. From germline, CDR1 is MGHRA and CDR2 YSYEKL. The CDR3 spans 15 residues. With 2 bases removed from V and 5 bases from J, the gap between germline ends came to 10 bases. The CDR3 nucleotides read TGCGCCAGCAGCCAATCCCATGAGGATAATTCACCCCTCCACTTT. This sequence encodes CASSQSHEDNSPLHF.

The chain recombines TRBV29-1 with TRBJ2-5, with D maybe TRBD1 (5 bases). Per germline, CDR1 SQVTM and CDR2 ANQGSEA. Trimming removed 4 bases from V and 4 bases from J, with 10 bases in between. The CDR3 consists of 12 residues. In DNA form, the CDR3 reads TGCAGCGTTGCTCGAAGGGGAGAGACCCAGTACTTC. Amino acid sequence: CSVARRGETQYF.

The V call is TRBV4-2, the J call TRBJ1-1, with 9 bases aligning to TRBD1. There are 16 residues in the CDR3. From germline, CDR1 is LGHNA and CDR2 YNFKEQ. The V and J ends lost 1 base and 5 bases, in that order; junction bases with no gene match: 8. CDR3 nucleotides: TGTGCCAGCAGCCAAGCTGGGTGGGACAGGGATACTGAAGCTTTCTTT. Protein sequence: CASSQAGWDRDTEAFF.

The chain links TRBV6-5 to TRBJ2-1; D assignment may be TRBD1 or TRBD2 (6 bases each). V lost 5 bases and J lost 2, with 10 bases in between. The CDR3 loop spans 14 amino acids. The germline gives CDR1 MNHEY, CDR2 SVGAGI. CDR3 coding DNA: TGTGCCAGCAGTAAGGGGGGTGCCTACAATGAGCAGTTCTTC. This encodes CASSKGGAYNEQFF.

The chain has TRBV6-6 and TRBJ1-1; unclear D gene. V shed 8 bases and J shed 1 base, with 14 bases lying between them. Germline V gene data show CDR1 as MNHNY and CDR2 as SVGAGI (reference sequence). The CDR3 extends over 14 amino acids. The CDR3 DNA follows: TGTGCCAGCGCCCTAGGAGGAGGGAACACTGAAGCTTTCTTT. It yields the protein CASALGGGNTEAFF.

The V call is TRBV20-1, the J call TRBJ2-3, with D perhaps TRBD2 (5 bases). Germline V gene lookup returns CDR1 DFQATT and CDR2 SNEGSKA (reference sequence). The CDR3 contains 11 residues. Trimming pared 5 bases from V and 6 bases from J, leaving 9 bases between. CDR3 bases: TGCAGTGCTCCGCTAGCTGATACGCAGTATTTT. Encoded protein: CSAPLADTQYF.

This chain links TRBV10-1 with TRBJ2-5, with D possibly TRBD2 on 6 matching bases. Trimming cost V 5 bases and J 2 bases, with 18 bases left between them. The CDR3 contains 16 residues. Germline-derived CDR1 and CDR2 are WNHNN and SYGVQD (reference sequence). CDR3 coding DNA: TGCGCCAGCAGTCTGAAGGGGCGGGGATCTCAAGAGACCCAGTACTTC. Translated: CASSLKGRGSQETQYF.

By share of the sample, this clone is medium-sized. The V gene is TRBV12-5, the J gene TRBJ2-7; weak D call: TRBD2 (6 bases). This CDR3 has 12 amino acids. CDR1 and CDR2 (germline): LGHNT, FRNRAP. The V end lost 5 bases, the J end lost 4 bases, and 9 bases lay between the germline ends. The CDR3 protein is CASGPREYEQYF. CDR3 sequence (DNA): TGTGCTAGTGGTCCCCGGGAGTACGAGCAGTACTTC.

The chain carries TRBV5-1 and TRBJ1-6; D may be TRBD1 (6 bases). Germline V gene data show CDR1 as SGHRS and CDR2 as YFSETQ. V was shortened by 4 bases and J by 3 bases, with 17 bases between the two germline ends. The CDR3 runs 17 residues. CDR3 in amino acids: CASSQGPFGNYNSPLHF. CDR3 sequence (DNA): TGCGCCAGCAGCCAGGGGCCCTTCGGGAACTATAATTCACCCCTCCACTTT.

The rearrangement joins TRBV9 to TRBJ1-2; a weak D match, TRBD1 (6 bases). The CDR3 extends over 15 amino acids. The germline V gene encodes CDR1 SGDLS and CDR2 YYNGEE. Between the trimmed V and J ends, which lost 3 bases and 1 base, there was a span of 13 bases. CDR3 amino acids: CASSDPGHVNYGYTF. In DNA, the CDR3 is TGTGCCAGCAGCGACCCGGGACATGTTAACTATGGCTACACCTTC.

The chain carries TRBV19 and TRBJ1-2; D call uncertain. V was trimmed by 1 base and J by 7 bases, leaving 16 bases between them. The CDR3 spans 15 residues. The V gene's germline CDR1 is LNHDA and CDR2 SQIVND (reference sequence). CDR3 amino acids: CASSIVGGQLRGYTF. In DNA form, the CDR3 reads TGTGCCAGTAGTATAGTTGGAGGTCAACTGCGTGGCTACACCTTC.

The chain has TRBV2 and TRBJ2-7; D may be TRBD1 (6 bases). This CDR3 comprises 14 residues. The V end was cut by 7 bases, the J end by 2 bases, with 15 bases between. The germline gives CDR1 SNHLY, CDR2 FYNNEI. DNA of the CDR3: TGTGCCAGCACCCGACAGGCCGGACCCTACGAGCAGTACTTC. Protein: CASTRQAGPYEQYF.

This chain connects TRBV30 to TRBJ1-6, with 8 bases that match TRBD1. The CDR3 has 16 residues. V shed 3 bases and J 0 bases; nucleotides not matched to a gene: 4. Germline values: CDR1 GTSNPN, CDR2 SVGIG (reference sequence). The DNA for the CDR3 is TGTGCCTGGAGGGGACAGGCGCACTCCTATAATTCACCCCTCCACTTT. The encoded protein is CAWRGQAHSYNSPLHF.

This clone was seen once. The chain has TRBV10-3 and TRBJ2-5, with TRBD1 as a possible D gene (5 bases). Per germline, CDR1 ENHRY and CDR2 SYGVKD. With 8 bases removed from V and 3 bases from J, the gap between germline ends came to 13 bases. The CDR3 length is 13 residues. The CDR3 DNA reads TGTGCCATCCGACCACAGGTCGAAGAGACCCAGTACTTC. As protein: CAIRPQVEETQYF.

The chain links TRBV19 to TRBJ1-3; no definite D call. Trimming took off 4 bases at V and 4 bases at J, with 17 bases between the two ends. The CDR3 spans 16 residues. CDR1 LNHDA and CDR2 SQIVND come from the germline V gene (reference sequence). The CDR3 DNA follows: TGTGCCAGTAGTACCCTCGATGCCCGGGCCGGAAACACCATATATTTT. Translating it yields CASSTLDARAGNTIYF.

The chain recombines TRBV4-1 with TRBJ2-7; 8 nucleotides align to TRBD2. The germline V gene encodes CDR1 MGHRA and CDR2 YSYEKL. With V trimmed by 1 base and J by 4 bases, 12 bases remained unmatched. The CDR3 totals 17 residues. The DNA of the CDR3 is TGCGCCAGCAGCCAAGTAGGTCCCGGGGGGGCCTCATACGAGCAGTACTTC. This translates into CASSQVGPGGASYEQYF.

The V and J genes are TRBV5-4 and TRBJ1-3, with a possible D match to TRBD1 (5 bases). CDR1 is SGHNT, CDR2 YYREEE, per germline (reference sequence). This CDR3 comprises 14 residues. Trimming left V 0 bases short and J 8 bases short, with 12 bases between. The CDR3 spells CASSLVGTPDTIYF. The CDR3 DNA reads TGTGCCAGCAGCTTGGTAGGGACGCCAGACACCATATATTTT.

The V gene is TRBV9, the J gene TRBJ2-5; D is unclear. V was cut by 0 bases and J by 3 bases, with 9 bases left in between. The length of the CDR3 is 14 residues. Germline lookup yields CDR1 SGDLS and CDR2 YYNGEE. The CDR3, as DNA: TGTGCCAGCAGCGTAGATGGTTCAAAAGAGACCCAGTACTTC. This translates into CASSVDGSKETQYF.